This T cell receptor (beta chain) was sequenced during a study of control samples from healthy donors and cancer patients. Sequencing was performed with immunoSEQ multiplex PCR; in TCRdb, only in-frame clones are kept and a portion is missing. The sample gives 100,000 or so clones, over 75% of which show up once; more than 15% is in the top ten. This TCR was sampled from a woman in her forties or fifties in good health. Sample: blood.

CDR3 DNA: TGTGCCAGTAGACCCAGTGGATCCACTGAAGCTTTCTTT. This sequence encodes CASRPSGSTEAFF. The chain joins TRBV19 to TRBJ1-1; D remains ambiguous. V was cut by 6 bases and J by 4 bases, with 12 bases left in between. CDR1 and CDR2 from the germline V gene are LNHDA and SQIVND (reference sequence). The CDR3 totals 13 residues. The full variable domain, its missing parts supplied by reference TRBV19 and TRBJ1-1, is DGGITQSPKYLFRKEGQNVTLSCEQNLNHDAMYWYRQDPGQGLRLIYYSQIVNDFQKGDIAEGYSVSREKKESFPLTVTSAQKNPTAFYLCASRPSGSTEAFFGQGTRLTVV.